These 10 T cell receptor beta chains originate from one sample sequenced in a study of blood T cell repertoires in COVID-19. The assay was immunoSEQ multiplex PCR, and TCRdb's table has in-frame clones only and misses some. The sample carries tens of thousands of clones, less than 80% recorded once. Material: peripheral blood. The receptor source for this set is a human donor in a cohort sampled during active COVID-19.

This rearrangement joins TRBV11-1 to TRBJ2-5, with 7 bases fitting TRBD1. This CDR3 spans 14 amino acids. V trimming: 1 base; J trimming: 2 bases; junction bases outside the gene matches: 1. The germline gives CDR1 SGHAT, CDR2 FQDESV (reference sequence). CDR3 protein: CASSLGDRQETQYF. CDR3 sequence (DNA): TGTGCCAGCAGCTTAGGGGACAGACAAGAGACCCAGTACTTC.

This clone was observed once. The genes are TRBV7-9 and TRBJ2-7, with D perhaps matching TRBD2 (6 bases). Trimming cost V 5 bases and J 2 bases, with 16 bases left between them. Germline CDR1 and CDR2: SEHNR and FQNEAQ (reference sequence). The CDR3 loop spans 15 amino acids. The CDR3 DNA reads as TGTGCCAGCAGCCTACGGGAGCCACAAACCTACGAGCAGTACTTC. The encoded protein is CASSLREPQTYEQYF.

The V and J genes are TRBV7-2 and TRBJ1-1, with 7 nucleotides matching TRBD1. This CDR3 has 13 residues. V trimming: 1 base; J trimming: 6 bases; junction bases outside the gene matches: 2. Germline V CDR1 and CDR2: SGHTA, FQGNSA. CDR3 DNA: TGTGCCAGCAGCTTAGAGGGACAGTCTGAAGCTTTCTTT. Its protein product is CASSLEGQSEAFF. The entire variable domain, with the rest obtained from reference TRBV7-2 and TRBJ1-1, is as follows: GAGVSQSPSNKVTEKGKDVELRCDPISGHTALYWYRQSLGQGLEFLIYFQGNSAPDKSGLPSDRFSAERTGGSVSTLTIQRTQQEDSAVYLCASSLEGQSEAFFGQGTRLTVV.

This chain connects TRBV15 to TRBJ2-5; D unresolved. Germline V gives CDR1 LNHNV, CDR2 YYDKDF (reference sequence). V dropped 1 base and J dropped 2 bases, with 11 bases sitting between them. CDR3 size: 15 residues. The CDR3 DNA is TGTGCCACCAGCAGAGCCCTTGGCAGACAAGAGACCCAGTACTTC. As protein: CATSRALGRQETQYF.

This rearrangement joins TRBV10-2 to TRBJ1-1; D uncertain. The CDR3 loop spans 15 amino acids. V dropped 5 bases and J dropped 4 bases, with 17 bases sitting between them. Germline V gives CDR1 WSHSY, CDR2 SAAADI. CDR3 nucleotides: TGCGCCAGCAGTATTCAACTAGTTGCACTCACTGAAGCTTTCTTT. Protein: CASSIQLVALTEAFF.

The rearrangement links TRBV21-1 to TRBJ2-5; the table's D call of TRBD2 was not tested on the DNA. TRBV21-1 is shown as a pseudogene. This CDR3 comprises 15 residues. CDR3 sequence reads: CARGLAGGRGETQYF. CDR3 nucleotides: TGTGCCAGAGGACTAGCGGGAGGGCGCGGGGAGACCCAGTACTTC.

The V and J genes are TRBV28 and TRBJ1-6; TRBD1 aligns across 8 bases. CDR1 is MDHEN and CDR2 is SYDVKM in the germline V gene. This CDR3 has 11 residues. The ends lost 11 bases at V and 8 bases at J; junction bases unmatched: 2. The DNA for the CDR3 is TGTGCCGTACAGGGGGATTCACCCCTCCACTTT. It codes for CAVQGDSPLHF.

The chain joins TRBV7-2 to TRBJ2-2; 9 bases match TRBD1. CDR1 and CDR2 from the germline V gene are SGHTA and FQGNSA. After removal of 3 bases from V and 7 bases from J, the junction contained 9 bases not matched to a gene. The CDR3 runs 16 residues. Here the CDR3 reads CASSFGTGFSNGELFF. For the CDR3, the DNA is TGTGCCAGCAGCTTCGGGACAGGGTTTTCCAACGGGGAGCTGTTTTTT.

The CDR3 spells CASSRALAGEVNEQFF. The CDR3 coding sequence is TGCGCCAGCAGCCGCGCACTAGCGGGAGAGGTCAATGAGCAGTTCTTC. The chain employs TRBV4-3 and TRBJ2-1; TRBD2 aligns across 11 bases. The germline CDR1 and CDR2 sequences are LGHNA and YSLEER. Trimming removed 4 bases from V and 6 bases from J; junction bases left unmatched: 8. The CDR3 is 16 amino acids.

This chain links TRBV24-1 with TRBJ2-5, with 10 bases identical to TRBD2. The CDR3 spans 14 residues. CDR1 KGHDR and CDR2 SFDVKD come from the germline V gene. V lost 10 bases, J lost 1 base, and 5 bases stayed unmatched. CDR3 DNA sequence: TGTGCCACTCGGACTAGCGGTTCCCAAGAGACCCAGTACTTC. Its translation is CATRTSGSQETQYF.